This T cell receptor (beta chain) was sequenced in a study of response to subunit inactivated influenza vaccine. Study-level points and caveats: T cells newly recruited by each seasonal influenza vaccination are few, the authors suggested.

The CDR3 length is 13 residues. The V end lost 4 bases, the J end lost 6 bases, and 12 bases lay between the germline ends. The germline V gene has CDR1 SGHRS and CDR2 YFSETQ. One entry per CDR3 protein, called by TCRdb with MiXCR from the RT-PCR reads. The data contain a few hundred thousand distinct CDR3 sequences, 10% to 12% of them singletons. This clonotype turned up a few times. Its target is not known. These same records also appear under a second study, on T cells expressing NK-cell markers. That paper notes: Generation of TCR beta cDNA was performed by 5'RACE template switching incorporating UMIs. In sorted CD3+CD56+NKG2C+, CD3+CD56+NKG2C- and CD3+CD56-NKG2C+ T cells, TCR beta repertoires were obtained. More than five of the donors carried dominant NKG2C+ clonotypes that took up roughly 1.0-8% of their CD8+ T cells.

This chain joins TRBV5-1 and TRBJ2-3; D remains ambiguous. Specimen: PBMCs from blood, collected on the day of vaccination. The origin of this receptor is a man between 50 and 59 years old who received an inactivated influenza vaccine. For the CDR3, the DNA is TGCGCCAGCAGCCCATCGGCCGTGGATACGCAGTATTTT. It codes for CASSPSAVDTQYF.